This T cell receptor beta chain was retrieved from a study of CD8+ T cells in alopecia areata. This clone was picked up a small number of times. The antigen is not known. Lesional scalp punch biopsies and peripheral blood were collected from alopecia areata patients. Points from the study as a whole: TCRs were shared less clearly across patients than in mice, possibly for HLA-related reasons. Scalp sequencing captures resident alphabeta T cells of normal skin too.

The V gene end was trimmed by 5 bases and the J gene end by 1 base; junction bases not matched to a gene: 2. Germline V gene data show CDR1 as SEHNR and CDR2 as FQNEAQ (reference sequence). The CDR3 contains 13 residues. The sequencing template was cDNA reverse transcribed from extracted RNA. Assay used: immunoSEQ multiplex PCR; TCRdb lists only in-frame clones, some missing. The data hold about 64,000 clones, with 40% to 50% observed a single time. The sequence derives from a human donor with alopecia areata. The sample taken for sequencing was NKG2D-low CD8+ T cells sorted from blood. The rearrangement uses TRBV7-9 and TRBJ2-7; TRBD2 agrees at 7 bases. CDR3 amino acids: CASSPSGSYEQYF. CDR3 bases: TGTGCCAGCAGCCCTAGCGGATCCTACGAGCAGTACTTC.